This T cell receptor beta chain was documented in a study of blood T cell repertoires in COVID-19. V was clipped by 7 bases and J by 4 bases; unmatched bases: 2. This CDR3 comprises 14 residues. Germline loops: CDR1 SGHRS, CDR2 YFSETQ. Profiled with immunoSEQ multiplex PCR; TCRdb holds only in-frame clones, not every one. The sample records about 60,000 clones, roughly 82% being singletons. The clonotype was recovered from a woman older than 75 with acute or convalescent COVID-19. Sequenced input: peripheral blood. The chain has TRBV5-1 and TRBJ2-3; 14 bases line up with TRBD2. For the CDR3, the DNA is TGCGCCAGCGGACTAGCGGGAGGTCCAGATACGCAGTATTTT. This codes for CASGLAGGPDTQYF.